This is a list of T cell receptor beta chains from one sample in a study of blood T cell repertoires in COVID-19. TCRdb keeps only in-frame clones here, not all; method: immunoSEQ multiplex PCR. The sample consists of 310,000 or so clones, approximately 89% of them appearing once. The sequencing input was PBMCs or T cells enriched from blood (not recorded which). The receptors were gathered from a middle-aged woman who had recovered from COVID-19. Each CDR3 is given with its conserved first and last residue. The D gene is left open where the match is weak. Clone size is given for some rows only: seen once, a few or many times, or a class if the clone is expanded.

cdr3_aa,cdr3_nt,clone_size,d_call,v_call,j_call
CASRDTGGYEQYF,TGTGCCAGCAGAGACACAGGGGGCTACGAGCAGTACTTC,.,TRBD1,TRBV27,TRBJ2-7
CASSFDRSSSYNEQFF,TGTGCCAGCAGTTTCGACAGGTCCAGCTCCTACAATGAGCAGTTCTTC,.,.,TRBV11-2,TRBJ2-1
CASSLTPDRGQYQETQYF,TGTGCCAGCAGCCTAACACCGGACAGGGGGCAGTACCAAGAGACCCAGTACTTC,.,TRBD1,TRBV7-9,TRBJ2-5
CASSQEWTSGRAPHF,TGCGCCAGCAGCCAAGAGTGGACTAGCGGGAGGGCCCCTCACTTC,.,TRBD2,TRBV4-3,TRBJ2-7
CASSERRLAGEFWSSYNEQFF,TGTGCCAGCAGCGAGAGGAGACTAGCGGGGGAATTTTGGAGCTCCTACAATGAGCAGTTCTTC,.,TRBD2,TRBV9,TRBJ2-1
CSASLAGGSGYTF,TGCAGTGCTAGTTTGGCAGGGGGGAGTGGCTACACCTTC,.,TRBD1,TRBV20-1,TRBJ1-2
CASSGPGQVTYEQYF,TGTGCCAGCAGTGGTCCGGGACAGGTAACTTACGAGCAGTACTTC,.,TRBD1,TRBV6-2/TRBV6-3,TRBJ2-7
CASSLEGRETGELFF,TGTGCCAGCAGCTTAGAGGGGCGGGAAACCGGGGAGCTGTTTTTT,few,.,TRBV7-6,TRBJ2-2
CAGYEAGAADTQYF,TGTGCCGGTTACGAGGCGGGAGCGGCAGATACGCAGTATTTT,.,TRBD2,TRBV27,TRBJ2-3
CASSDRFNQPQHF,TGTGCCAGCAGCGACAGGTTCAATCAGCCCCAGCATTTT,.,.,TRBV2,TRBJ1-5
CASSSTGGTEAFF,TGTGCCAGCAGCAGTACAGGGGGCACTGAAGCTTTCTTT,.,TRBD1,TRBV12-3/TRBV12-4,TRBJ1-1
CASSSGVVSYNEQFF,TGTGCCAGCAGCTCGGGAGTAGTCTCCTACAATGAGCAGTTCTTC,.,.,TRBV11-3,TRBJ2-1
CASSTDRRNSPLHF,TGTGCCAGCAGTACGGACAGGCGGAATTCACCCCTCCACTTT,.,TRBD1,TRBV6-2/TRBV6-3,TRBJ1-6
CASSVGSSGRYEQFF,TGTGCCAGCAGCGTAGGTTCTAGCGGGAGATATGAGCAGTTCTTC,.,TRBD2,TRBV9,TRBJ2-1
CASSLGGGRTGELFF,TGTGCCAGCAGTTTGGGGGGAGGGCGAACCGGGGAGCTGTTTTTT,once,TRBD2,TRBV6-2/TRBV6-3,TRBJ2-2
CASSGTQKEDTQYF,TGTGCCAGCAGCGGGACACAAAAGGAGGATACGCAGTATTTT,.,.,TRBV3-1/TRBV3-2,TRBJ2-3
CASSIREVSEQYF,TGTGCCAGCAGCATCAGGGAAGTAAGCGAGCAGTACTTC,.,.,TRBV11-2,TRBJ2-7
CASSQGTSEVNEQFF,TGCGCCAGCAGCCAAGGGACTAGCGAAGTCAATGAGCAGTTCTTC,.,TRBD2,TRBV4-3,TRBJ2-1
CASSPRQGDNEQFF,TGTGCCAGCTCACCTAGACAGGGAGACAATGAGCAGTTCTTC,once,TRBD1,TRBV18,TRBJ2-1
CASSLGQGYTDTQYF,TGTGCCAGCAGCTTAGGGCAGGGATACACAGATACGCAGTATTTT,.,.,TRBV7-9,TRBJ2-3
CASSLGGQLGYEQYF,TGTGCCAGCAGCTTAGGCGGACAATTGGGCTACGAGCAGTACTTC,.,.,TRBV11-2,TRBJ2-7
CASSLEGGRDTEAFF,TGTGCCAGCAGCTTAGAAGGTGGTCGGGACACTGAAGCTTTCTTT,.,.,TRBV11-3,TRBJ1-1
CAISESGGRAFEQYF,TGTGCCATCAGTGAGTCTGGCGGGAGGGCCTTCGAGCAGTACTTC,.,TRBD2,TRBV10-3,TRBJ2-7
CASSPGDTSYNEQFF,TGTGCCAGCAGCCCCGGGGACACCTCCTACAATGAGCAGTTCTTC,.,.,TRBV7-3,TRBJ2-1
CASSKGAGHSNQPQHF,TGTGCCAGCAGCAAAGGGGCAGGGCATAGCAATCAGCCCCAGCATTTT,.,.,TRBV21-1,TRBJ1-5
CASSFWTGEINQPQHF,TGTGCCAGCAGTTTTTGGACAGGGGAAATAAATCAGCCCCAGCATTTT,.,TRBD1,TRBV28,TRBJ1-5
CASSIQGARETQYF,TGCGCCAGCAGTATCCAGGGGGCCCGAGAGACCCAGTACTTC,.,TRBD1,TRBV10-1,TRBJ2-5
CASSLQSNTEAFF,TGTGCCAGCAGCCTACAGAGCAACACTGAAGCTTTCTTT,.,.,TRBV5-4,TRBJ1-1
CASSYYQVNDGYTF,TGTGCCAGCAGTTACTATCAGGTTAACGATGGCTACACCTTC,.,.,TRBV6-2/TRBV6-3,TRBJ1-2
CASSFGRDQETQYF,TGCGCCAGCAGCTTCGGCAGGGACCAAGAGACCCAGTACTTC,once,.,TRBV5-1,TRBJ2-5
CASSGGGTNPDTQYF,TGTGCCAGCAGCGGGGGGGGGACTAACCCAGATACGCAGTATTTT,few,TRBD2,TRBV7-2,TRBJ2-3
CASGRAGVSYEQYF,TGTGCCAGTGGGAGAGCGGGAGTGTCCTACGAGCAGTACTTC,.,TRBD2,TRBV19,TRBJ2-7
CASSQGLAGLAKNIQYF,TGTGCCAGCAGCCAAGGACTAGCGGGACTAGCCAAAAACATTCAGTACTTC,.,TRBD2,TRBV4-2,TRBJ2-4
CASTGGTLPGELFF,TGTGCCAGCACGGGGGGGACCCTCCCCGGGGAGCTGTTTTTT,.,TRBD2,TRBV9,TRBJ2-2
CASSSAGVSNTGELFF,TGTGCCAGCAGTTCAGCGGGGGTATCGAACACCGGGGAGCTGTTTTTT,.,TRBD2,TRBV6-2/TRBV6-3,TRBJ2-2
CASAGTGNQPQHF,TGTGCCAGTGCTGGGACAGGCAATCAGCCCCAGCATTTT,few,TRBD1,TRBV19,TRBJ1-5
CATAGTGPLEQCF,TGTGCCACCGCCGGGACAGGGCCTCTAGAGCAGTGCTTC,.,TRBD1,TRBV10-3,TRBJ2-7
CASSLGTSGIYTSTDTQYF,TGTGCCAGCAGCTTAGGGACTAGCGGGATATATACCAGCACAGATACGCAGTATTTT,.,TRBD2,TRBV5-4,TRBJ2-3